The clone carrying this T cell receptor (beta chain) has ten or more counts. The entry originates in a study of T cells in Graves' hyperthyroidism and ophthalmopathy. RNA transcripts were the template for amplifying TCR beta CDR3 regions. The study used the HTBI primer set for a first-round RT-PCR of the TCR CDR3. TCRdb re-derived calls from the multiplex PCR reads in MiXCR, one entry per CDR3 protein. Of about 740,000 distinct CDR3 sequences in the sample, 13% to 15% were seen once. The source material was blood. The sequence came from a woman aged 18 to 35 with Graves' hyperthyroidism.

CDR3: CASSETSRETQYF. CDR3 nucleotide sequence: TGTGCCAGCAGTGAAACGAGTCGTGAGACCCAGTACTTC. The chain recombines TRBV2 with TRBJ2-5; D is uncertain. The CDR3 runs 13 residues. In germline, CDR1 is SNHLY, CDR2 FYNNEI. The V end was cut by 2 bases, the J end by 5 bases, with 9 bases between.